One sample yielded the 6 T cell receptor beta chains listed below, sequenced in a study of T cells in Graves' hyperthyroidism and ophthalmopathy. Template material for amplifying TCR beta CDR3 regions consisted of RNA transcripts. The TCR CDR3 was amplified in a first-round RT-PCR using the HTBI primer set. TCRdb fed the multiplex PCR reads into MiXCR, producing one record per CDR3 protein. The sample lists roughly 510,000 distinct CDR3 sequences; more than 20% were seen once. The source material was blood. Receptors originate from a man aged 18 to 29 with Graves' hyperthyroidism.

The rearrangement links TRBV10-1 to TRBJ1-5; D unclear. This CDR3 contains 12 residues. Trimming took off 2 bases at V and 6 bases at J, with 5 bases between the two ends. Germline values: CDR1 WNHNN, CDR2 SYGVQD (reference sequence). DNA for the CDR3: TGCGCCAGCAGTGAGAATGGTCAGCCCCAGCATTTT. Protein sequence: CASSENGQPQHF.

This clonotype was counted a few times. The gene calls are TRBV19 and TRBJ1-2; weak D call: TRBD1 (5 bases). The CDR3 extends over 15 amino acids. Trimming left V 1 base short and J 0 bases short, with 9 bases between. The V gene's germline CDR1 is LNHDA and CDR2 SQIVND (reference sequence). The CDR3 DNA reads TGTGCCAGTAGTATAGTCTCGGGGGCTAACTATGGCTACACCTTC. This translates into CASSIVSGANYGYTF.

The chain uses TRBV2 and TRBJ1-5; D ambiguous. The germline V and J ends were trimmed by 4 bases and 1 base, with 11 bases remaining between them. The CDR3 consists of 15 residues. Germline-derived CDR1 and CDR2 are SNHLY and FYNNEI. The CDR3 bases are TGTGCCAGCAGTGTACACCTCAGCAGCAATCAGCCCCAGCATTTT. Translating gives CASSVHLSSNQPQHF.

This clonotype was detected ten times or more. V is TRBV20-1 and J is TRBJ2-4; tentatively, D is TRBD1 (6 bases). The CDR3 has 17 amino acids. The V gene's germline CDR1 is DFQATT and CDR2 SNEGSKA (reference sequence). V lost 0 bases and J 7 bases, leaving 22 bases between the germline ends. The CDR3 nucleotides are TGCAGTGCTAGAGATTCGGGTTTCGGCAGGGGAGCCAACATTCAGTACTTC. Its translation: CSARDSGFGRGANIQYF.

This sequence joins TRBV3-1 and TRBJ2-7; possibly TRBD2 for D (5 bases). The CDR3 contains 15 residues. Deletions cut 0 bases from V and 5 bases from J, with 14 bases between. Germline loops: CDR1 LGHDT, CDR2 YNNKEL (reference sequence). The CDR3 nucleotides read TGTGCCAGCAGCCAAGATCTTCTAGCCTCGGACGAGCAGTACTTC. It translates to CASSQDLLASDEQYF.

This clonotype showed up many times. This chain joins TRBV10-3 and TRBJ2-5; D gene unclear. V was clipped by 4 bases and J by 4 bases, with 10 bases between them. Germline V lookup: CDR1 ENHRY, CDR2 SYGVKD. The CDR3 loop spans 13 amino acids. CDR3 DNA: TGTGCCATCAGTGTTGTGGTGGGAGAGACCCAGTACTTC. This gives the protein CAISVVVGETQYF.